Listed below are T cell receptor beta chains from one sample, sequenced in a study of blood T cell repertoires in COVID-19. Assay used: immunoSEQ multiplex PCR; TCRdb lists only in-frame clones, some missing. The sample has a few hundred thousand clones; 75% to 90% are singletons. The sequencing sample was made of peripheral blood. The receptors originated from a woman in her sixties or seventies with COVID-19, enrolled during active disease. The CDR3 runs from the conserved cysteine through the conserved F or W. Each record gives: J gene, clone size, V gene, D gene, CDR3 protein, CDR3 DNA. D genes are given only for firm matches. A row's size may be missing; if present it is once, few, many or a size class.

j_gene: TRBJ1-2; abundance: -; v_gene: TRBV2; d_gene: -; CDR3aa: CASSENAGIYGYTF; CDR3nt: TGTGCCAGCAGTGAAAATGCAGGGATCTATGGCTACACCTTC
j_gene: TRBJ2-2; abundance: -; v_gene: TRBV5-1; d_gene: -; CDR3aa: CASSLRLNTGELFF; CDR3nt: TGCGCCAGCAGTTTGAGACTCAACACCGGGGAGCTGTTTTTT
j_gene: TRBJ1-3; abundance: -; v_gene: TRBV29-1; d_gene: -; CDR3aa: CSVVTSGNTIYF; CDR3nt: TGCAGCGTTGTTACATCTGGAAACACCATATATTTT
j_gene: TRBJ2-2; abundance: once; v_gene: TRBV25-1; d_gene: TRBD1; CDR3aa: CASSETGQGVGELFF; CDR3nt: TGTGCCAGCAGTGAAACGGGACAGGGGGTCGGGGAGCTGTTTTTT
j_gene: TRBJ1-1; abundance: -; v_gene: TRBV4-1; d_gene: -; CDR3aa: CASSQDGGSEAFF; CDR3nt: TGCGCCAGCAGCCAAGATGGGGGCTCTGAAGCTTTCTTT
j_gene: TRBJ2-7; abundance: -; v_gene: TRBV7-2; d_gene: -; CDR3aa: CASRSGVEQYF; CDR3nt: TGTGCCAGCAGGTCAGGGGTCGAGCAGTACTTC
j_gene: TRBJ1-5; abundance: -; v_gene: TRBV27; d_gene: TRBD1; CDR3aa: CASSLGTGQQPQHF; CDR3nt: TGTGCCAGCAGTCTAGGGACAGGGCAGCAGCCCCAGCATTTT
j_gene: TRBJ1-2; abundance: -; v_gene: TRBV28; d_gene: TRBD1; CDR3aa: CASSLRRGQANYGYTF; CDR3nt: TGTGCCAGCAGTTTAAGGAGGGGGCAGGCTAACTATGGCTACACCTTC
j_gene: TRBJ2-2; abundance: -; v_gene: TRBV5-1; d_gene: TRBD1; CDR3aa: CASSGQGAPAGELFF; CDR3nt: TGCGCCAGCAGTGGACAGGGGGCCCCTGCGGGGGAGCTGTTTTTT
j_gene: TRBJ1-2; abundance: -; v_gene: TRBV18; d_gene: -; CDR3aa: CASSPPVAGLGYTF; CDR3nt: TGTGCCAGCTCACCACCGGTCGCAGGGTTAGGCTACACCTTC
j_gene: TRBJ1-3; abundance: -; v_gene: TRBV7-9; d_gene: -; CDR3aa: CASSFPGDGNTIYF; CDR3nt: TGTGCCAGCAGCTTCCCAGGGGATGGAAACACCATATATTTT
j_gene: TRBJ1-1; abundance: once; v_gene: TRBV6-2/TRBV6-3; d_gene: -; CDR3aa: CASSYLDTEAFF; CDR3nt: TGTGCCAGCAGTTACCTTGACACTGAAGCTTTCTTT
j_gene: TRBJ2-5; abundance: -; v_gene: TRBV21-1; d_gene: -; CDR3aa: CASIPMTGDGETQYF; CDR3nt: TGTGCCAGCATCCCCATGACAGGGGATGGAGAGACCCAGTACTTC
j_gene: TRBJ1-2; abundance: -; v_gene: TRBV30; d_gene: TRBD1; CDR3aa: CAWSAQGAGYTF; CDR3nt: TGTGCCTGGAGTGCCCAGGGGGCCGGCTACACCTTC
j_gene: TRBJ1-2; abundance: -; v_gene: TRBV14; d_gene: -; CDR3aa: CASSQDTREFNGYTF; CDR3nt: TGTGCCAGCAGCCAAGACACGCGGGAATTTAATGGCTACACCTTC
j_gene: TRBJ1-4; abundance: -; v_gene: TRBV14; d_gene: TRBD1; CDR3aa: CASSPTGLGSEKLFF; CDR3nt: TGTGCCAGCAGCCCGACAGGGTTGGGAAGTGAAAAACTGTTTTTT
j_gene: TRBJ2-3; abundance: -; v_gene: TRBV5-1; d_gene: TRBD2; CDR3aa: CASSASGSGVGDTQYF; CDR3nt: TGCGCCAGCAGCGCCTCGGGGAGCGGGGTGGGAGATACGCAGTATTTT
j_gene: TRBJ2-7; abundance: few; v_gene: TRBV6-1; d_gene: TRBD1; CDR3aa: CASSEDFKGTGSYEQYF; CDR3nt: TGTGCCAGCAGTGAAGATTTTAAGGGGACAGGGTCCTACGAGCAGTACTTC
j_gene: TRBJ2-7; abundance: -; v_gene: TRBV13; d_gene: TRBD2; CDR3aa: CASSLTSGGSNEQYF; CDR3nt: TGTGCCAGCAGCTTAACTAGCGGGGGGAGCAACGAGCAGTACTTC
j_gene: TRBJ1-1; abundance: -; v_gene: TRBV25-1; d_gene: TRBD1; CDR3aa: CASSEFPDRVNTEAFF; CDR3nt: TGTGCCAGCAGTGAATTCCCGGACAGGGTGAACACTGAAGCTTTCTTT
j_gene: TRBJ1-3; abundance: -; v_gene: TRBV12-5; d_gene: TRBD1; CDR3aa: CASGLVRGGGISGNTIYF; CDR3nt: TGTGCTAGTGGTTTGGTACGCGGAGGGGGCATTTCTGGAAACACCATATATTTT
j_gene: TRBJ2-1; abundance: -; v_gene: TRBV7-9; d_gene: TRBD2; CDR3aa: CASSSQGLVIGQFF; CDR3nt: TGTGCCAGCAGCTCCCAGGGACTAGTCATTGGGCAGTTCTTC
j_gene: TRBJ2-2; abundance: -; v_gene: TRBV10-1; d_gene: -; CDR3aa: CASKAGENTGELFF; CDR3nt: TGCGCCAGCAAGGCGGGTGAGAACACCGGGGAGCTGTTTTTT
j_gene: TRBJ2-7; abundance: -; v_gene: TRBV5-1; d_gene: TRBD1; CDR3aa: CASAAGGTYEQYF; CDR3nt: TGCGCCAGCGCGGCAGGGGGTACCTACGAGCAGTACTTC
j_gene: TRBJ1-2; abundance: -; v_gene: TRBV28; d_gene: TRBD1; CDR3aa: CASSSYRGPPYGYTF; CDR3nt: TGTGCCAGCAGTTCTTACAGGGGGCCTCCCTATGGCTACACCTTC
j_gene: TRBJ2-3; abundance: -; v_gene: TRBV7-9; d_gene: TRBD2; CDR3aa: CASSPSLAGATDTQYF; CDR3nt: TGTGCCAGCAGCCCATCCCTAGCGGGGGCTACAGATACGCAGTATTTT
j_gene: TRBJ1-1; abundance: few; v_gene: TRBV14; d_gene: -; CDR3aa: CASSRGLIYTEAFF; CDR3nt: TGTGCCAGCAGTCGGGGACTTATATACACTGAAGCTTTCTTT
j_gene: TRBJ2-3; abundance: -; v_gene: TRBV20-1; d_gene: TRBD1; CDR3aa: CSASAGGRSTDTQYF; CDR3nt: TGCAGTGCTAGTGCAGGGGGCAGGAGCACAGATACGCAGTATTTT
j_gene: TRBJ1-4; abundance: -; v_gene: TRBV3-1/TRBV3-2; d_gene: -; CDR3aa: CASSHGNSLNEKLFF; CDR3nt: TGTGCCAGCAGCCACGGTAACAGCCTTAATGAAAAACTGTTTTTT
j_gene: TRBJ2-3; abundance: -; v_gene: TRBV24-1; d_gene: -; CDR3aa: CATSDFGAGYSSTDTQYF; CDR3nt: TGTGCCACCAGTGATTTCGGCGCAGGCTATTCTAGCACAGATACGCAGTATTTT
j_gene: TRBJ1-2; abundance: -; v_gene: TRBV5-1; d_gene: -; CDR3aa: CASSSIRDKNYGYTF; CDR3nt: TGCGCCAGCAGCTCTATCCGGGACAAGAACTATGGCTACACCTTC
j_gene: TRBJ1-6; abundance: once; v_gene: TRBV19; d_gene: -; CDR3aa: CASSDGDMGSPLHF; CDR3nt: TGTGCCAGTAGTGACGGGGATATGGGTTCACCCCTCCACTTT
j_gene: TRBJ2-7; abundance: -; v_gene: TRBV2; d_gene: TRBD1; CDR3aa: CAGRQGSLQYF; CDR3nt: TGTGCCGGAAGACAGGGTTCGTTGCAGTACTTC
j_gene: TRBJ1-6; abundance: -; v_gene: TRBV7-6; d_gene: -; CDR3aa: CASSLLTGLGDNSPLHF; CDR3nt: TGTGCCAGCAGCTTATTAACGGGACTCGGCGATAATTCACCCCTCCACTTT
j_gene: TRBJ1-2; abundance: -; v_gene: TRBV5-1; d_gene: TRBD1; CDR3aa: CASSLTGGVYGYTF; CDR3nt: TGCGCCAGCAGCTTGACAGGGGGAGTCTATGGCTACACCTTC
j_gene: TRBJ2-7; abundance: -; v_gene: TRBV3-1/TRBV3-2; d_gene: TRBD2; CDR3aa: CASSPFGLAGGYSYEQYF; CDR3nt: TGTGCCAGCAGCCCTTTTGGACTAGCGGGTGGTTACTCCTACGAGCAGTACTTC
j_gene: TRBJ2-3; abundance: -; v_gene: TRBV5-1; d_gene: -; CDR3aa: CASGVQPSATSTDTQYF; CDR3nt: TGCGCCAGCGGGGTGCAACCTAGCGCCACTAGCACAGATACGCAGTATTTT
j_gene: TRBJ1-2; abundance: -; v_gene: TRBV19; d_gene: -; CDR3aa: CASSIGPRGYGYTF; CDR3nt: TGTGCCAGTAGTATTGGCCCACGGGGGTATGGCTACACCTTC
j_gene: TRBJ1-2; abundance: -; v_gene: TRBV21-1; d_gene: -; CDR3aa: CASSIRDRECNYGYTF; CDR3nt: TGTGCCAGCAGCATACGGGACAGGGAATGCAACTATGGCTACACCTTC
j_gene: TRBJ2-3; abundance: -; v_gene: TRBV5-1; d_gene: TRBD2; CDR3aa: CASSLSGGAFTDTQYF; CDR3nt: TGCGCCAGCAGCTTGAGCGGGGGAGCCTTCACAGATACGCAGTATTTT
j_gene: TRBJ1-1; abundance: -; v_gene: TRBV27; d_gene: TRBD1; CDR3aa: CASSLQGDTEAFF; CDR3nt: TGTGCCAGCAGTTTACAGGGGGACACTGAAGCTTTCTTT
j_gene: TRBJ1-4; abundance: -; v_gene: TRBV3-1/TRBV3-2; d_gene: -; CDR3aa: CASSQLEQPLEKLFF; CDR3nt: TGTGCCAGCAGCCAATTGGAGCAGCCCCTAGAAAAACTGTTTTTT
j_gene: TRBJ2-5; abundance: -; v_gene: TRBV5-1; d_gene: -; CDR3aa: CASSLAIGGQETQYF; CDR3nt: TGCGCCAGCAGCTTGGCCATCGGGGGCCAAGAGACCCAGTACTTC
j_gene: TRBJ1-4; abundance: -; v_gene: TRBV24-1; d_gene: -; CDR3aa: CATSDRQSDNEKLFF; CDR3nt: TGTGCCACCAGTGATCGACAGTCAGATAATGAAAAACTGTTTTTT
j_gene: TRBJ2-5; abundance: -; v_gene: TRBV2; d_gene: TRBD2; CDR3aa: CASRGLAGGPGGQETQYF; CDR3nt: TGTGCCAGCAGGGGACTAGCGGGGGGGCCAGGGGGCCAAGAGACCCAGTACTTC
j_gene: TRBJ1-1; abundance: -; v_gene: TRBV29-1; d_gene: -; CDR3aa: CSVWVGQGMNTEAFF; CDR3nt: TGCAGCGTTTGGGTGGGGCAGGGGATGAACACTGAAGCTTTCTTT
j_gene: TRBJ1-5; abundance: -; v_gene: TRBV28; d_gene: TRBD1; CDR3aa: CASSPDRGAQPQHF; CDR3nt: TGTGCCAGCAGTCCCGACAGGGGTGCTCAGCCCCAGCATTTT
j_gene: TRBJ2-7; abundance: -; v_gene: TRBV5-1; d_gene: -; CDR3aa: CASSLGAEQYF; CDR3nt: TGCGCCAGCAGCTTGGGGGCGGAGCAGTACTTC